This T cell receptor beta chain was sequenced for a study of blood T cell repertoires in COVID-19. The data were produced by immunoSEQ multiplex PCR, yet TCRdb's version contains in-frame clones alone and is incomplete. The table lists a few hundred thousand clones, roughly 89% of them singletons. The V and J ends lost 6 bases and 10 bases respectively, with 18 bases between them. The CDR3 has 13 amino acids. The TCR sequence derives from a woman in her fifties or sixties who had recovered from COVID-19. The sequenced sample consisted of PBMCs or T cells enriched from blood (not recorded which). V and J are TRBV12-3 or TRBV12-4 and TRBJ1-1; D is possibly TRBD1 (5 bases). CDR3 in amino acids: CASREDEFRGAFF. The CDR3 DNA follows: TGTGCCAGCAGAGAGGACGAATTTAGGGGAGCTTTCTTT.